This is a list of T cell receptor beta chains from one sample in a study of blood T cell repertoires in COVID-19. Some clones are missing from TCRdb's copy, which holds only in-frame ones; the method was immunoSEQ multiplex PCR. Of about 170,000 clones in the sample, roughly 80% are singletons; the top ten hold around 9.9%. The sequencing input was peripheral blood. All receptors come from a man in his sixties or seventies with active or convalescent COVID-19. The CDR3 runs from the conserved cysteine through the conserved F or W. Each record gives: D gene, J gene, CDR3 length, V gene, clone size, CDR3 protein, CDR3 DNA. A D gene is named only where the DNA matches it firmly. Clone size, where shown, is once, few, many, or a class for clones that have expanded.

>TRBD1|TRBJ2-7|15|TRBV7-9|NA
CASSHRDRGRHTLYF
TGTGCCAGCAGCCACCGGGACAGGGGGCGTCATACCCTGTACTTC
>NA|TRBJ2-5|13|TRBV12-3/TRBV12-4|NA
CASSFSGGETQYF
TGTGCCAGCAGTTTCTCCGGGGGAGAGACCCAGTACTTC
>TRBD2|TRBJ2-1|18|TRBV9|NA
CASSPRGGWLAGDNEQFF
TGTGCCAGCAGCCCCCGAGGGGGGTGGCTAGCGGGAGACAATGAGCAGTTCTTC
>TRBD1|TRBJ1-5|17|TRBV18|NA
CASLQAAPQGGNQPQHF
TGTGCCAGCTTACAAGCCGCTCCACAGGGGGGCAATCAGCCCCAGCATTTT
>TRBD1|TRBJ2-7|14|TRBV10-2|NA
CASSGQGLGYEQYF
TGCGCCAGCAGCGGACAGGGGTTAGGTTACGAGCAGTACTTC
>NA|TRBJ2-1|15|TRBV4-1|few
CASSQGGGSYNEQFF
TGCGCCAGCAGCCAAGGAGGAGGCTCCTACAATGAGCAGTTCTTC
>TRBD1|TRBJ2-7|16|TRBV7-2|once
CASSSPGQGYSYEQYF
TGTGCCAGCAGCTCACCGGGACAGGGCTATTCATACGAGCAGTACTTC
>NA|TRBJ2-5|16|TRBV28|NA
CASSLLLGGDRETQYF
TGTGCCAGCAGTCTTCTTTTGGGAGGGGACAGGGAGACCCAGTACTTC
>TRBD1|TRBJ1-1|14|TRBV11-3|NA
CASSLRTGDTEAFF
TGTGCCAGCAGCCTAAGGACAGGGGACACTGAAGCTTTCTTT
>TRBD1|TRBJ2-5|13|TRBV6-5|NA
CASSRRGLETQYF
TGTGCCAGCAGCCGAAGGGGGCTGGAGACCCAGTACTTC
>NA|TRBJ2-5|13|TRBV29-1|NA
CSEARRLGETQYF
TGCAGCGAGGCTCGGCGGCTTGGGGAGACCCAGTACTTC
>TRBD2|TRBJ2-3|16|TRBV6-2/TRBV6-3|NA
CASSYIIASGRDTQYF
TGTGCCAGCAGTTACATCATTGCTAGCGGGAGAGATACGCAGTATTTT
>NA|TRBJ2-1|15|TRBV19|NA
CASSLDSIGLNEQFF
TGTGCCAGTAGCCTGGACAGCATCGGTTTGAATGAGCAGTTCTTC
>NA|TRBJ2-7|14|TRBV9|NA
CASSVAGGPGEQYF
TGTGCCAGCAGCGTAGCAGGGGGGCCCGGCGAGCAGTACTTC
>TRBD1|TRBJ1-2|16|TRBV29-1|NA
CSAVRLGQVANYGYTF
TGCAGCGCCGTAAGGTTGGGACAGGTAGCTAACTATGGCTACACCTTC
>NA|TRBJ2-7|13|TRBV13|NA
CASSLDAEDEQYF
TGTGCCAGCAGCTTAGACGCGGAGGACGAGCAGTACTTC
>TRBD1|TRBJ1-2|13|TRBV6-6|NA
CASSRGNVYGYTF
TGTGCCAGCAGCAGGGGGAATGTCTATGGCTACACCTTC
>NA|TRBJ1-5|13|TRBV7-3|NA
CASSLGPNQPQHF
TGTGCCAGCAGCTTAGGCCCCAATCAGCCCCAGCATTTT
>TRBD2|TRBJ2-1|16|TRBV5-8|NA
CASSLSGLAGFNEQFF
TGTGCCAGCAGCCTCTCGGGACTAGCGGGGTTCAATGAGCAGTTCTTC
>NA|TRBJ1-1|13|TRBV4-3|NA
CASSQGARTEAFF
TGCGCCAGCAGCCAGGGGGCGCGAACTGAAGCTTTCTTT
>TRBD2|TRBJ2-1|16|TRBV7-9|NA
CASSLPAGGSYNEQFF
TGTGCCAGCAGCTTACCAGCGGGGGGATCCTACAATGAGCAGTTCTTC
>NA|TRBJ2-7|12|TRBV12-3/TRBV12-4|NA
CASSLGQLEQYF
TGTGCCAGCAGTTTAGGACAGCTCGAGCAGTACTTC
>TRBD2|TRBJ2-7|16|TRBV28|NA
CASSSGLAGKFYEQYF
TGTGCCAGCAGTTCGGGACTAGCGGGAAAGTTCTACGAGCAGTACTTC
>NA|TRBJ2-2|11|TRBV20-1|NA
CSARGTGELFF
TGCAGTGCCCGGGGGACCGGGGAGCTGTTTTTT
>TRBD2|TRBJ2-1|19|TRBV10-3|NA
CAIRTETGLRLAGDNEQFF
TGTGCCATCAGGACGGAAACCGGGCTCAGACTAGCGGGGGATAATGAGCAGTTCTTC
>NA|TRBJ2-1|15|TRBV27|NA
CASSLSSRSYNEQFF
TGTGCCAGCAGTTTATCGTCGCGGAGCTACAATGAGCAGTTCTTC
>TRBD2|TRBJ2-3|17|TRBV28|NA
CASSSQGGSGRKDTQYF
TGTGCCAGCAGTTCCCAGGGGGGTAGCGGGAGAAAAGATACGCAGTATTTT
>NA|TRBJ1-2|15|TRBV6-1|NA
CASSEAPVDRDGYTF
TGTGCCAGCAGTGAAGCGCCGGTCGACAGAGATGGCTACACCTTC
>NA|TRBJ1-3|12|TRBV29-1|once
CSAGRDGNTIYF
TGCAGCGCTGGGCGGGACGGAAACACCATATATTTT
>TRBD2|TRBJ2-2|15|TRBV6-5|NA
CASSIAGGRTGELFF
TGTGCCAGCAGCATAGCGGGGGGGCGCACCGGGGAGCTGTTTTTT
>NA|TRBJ1-4|15|TRBV6-5|once
CASSYSTGGDEKLFF
TGTGCCAGCAGTTACTCAACGGGCGGGGATGAAAAACTGTTTTTT
>TRBD1|TRBJ2-1|15|TRBV6-5|NA
CASRPDRRSYNEQFF
TGTGCCAGCAGACCGGACAGGCGCTCCTACAATGAGCAGTTCTTC
>NA|TRBJ1-1|14|TRBV19|NA
CASSQPGGGTEAFF
TGTGCCAGTAGCCAGCCGGGGGGAGGGACTGAAGCTTTCTTT
>TRBD2|TRBJ2-7|15|TRBV7-9|once
CASSLRSGGGYEQYF
TGTGCCAGCAGCTTAAGGTCGGGAGGAGGCTACGAGCAGTACTTC
>TRBD2|TRBJ2-5|16|TRBV3-1/TRBV3-2|NA
CASSQDLAGGLETQYF
TGTGCCAGCAGCCAAGATCTAGCGGGGGGGCTAGAGACCCAGTACTTC
>NA|TRBJ2-7|18|TRBV5-1|NA
CASREGDGGRVFSYEQYF
TGCGCCAGCAGAGAGGGGGACGGAGGAAGAGTGTTCTCCTACGAGCAGTACTTC
>TRBD1|TRBJ2-1|16|TRBV7-9|few
CASSLIVGQGNNEQFF
TGTGCCAGCAGCTTGATAGTAGGACAGGGGAACAATGAGCAGTTCTTC
>NA|TRBJ2-3|15|TRBV5-4|NA
CASSLERERGDTQYF
TGTGCCAGCAGCTTGGAACGGGAGAGGGGAGATACGCAGTATTTT
>TRBD1|TRBJ1-2|14|TRBV5-8|NA
CASSIPGTGYGYTF
TGTGCCAGCAGCATCCCTGGGACAGGTTATGGCTACACCTTC
>NA|TRBJ1-2|14|TRBV30|NA
CAWSGLDRNYGYTF
TGTGCCTGGAGTGGGCTAGACAGGAACTATGGCTACACCTTC
>TRBD1|TRBJ1-1|16|TRBV25-1|NA
CARLLRDRVKDTEAFF
TGTGCCAGGCTCTTGCGGGACAGGGTAAAAGACACTGAAGCTTTCTTT
>NA|TRBJ2-6|15|TRBV27|NA
CASSHFLTGANVLTF
TGTGCCAGCAGTCATTTCCTAACTGGGGCCAACGTCCTGACTTTC
>TRBD1|TRBJ1-2|13|TRBV5-6|few
CASSSGQVYGYTF
TGTGCCAGCAGCTCGGGACAGGTCTATGGCTACACCTTC
>TRBD1|TRBJ2-7|14|TRBV7-9|NA
CASSLEGQGPEQYF
TGTGCCAGCAGCTTAGAGGGACAGGGCCCCGAGCAGTACTTC
>NA|TRBJ1-1|14|TRBV6-5|NA
CASSLTVMNTEAFF
TGTGCCAGCAGCCTGACAGTGATGAACACTGAAGCTTTCTTT
>NA|TRBJ1-1|13|TRBV7-2|NA
CASSPARQLEAFF
TGTGCCAGCAGCCCAGCCAGACAGCTTGAAGCTTTCTTT